This T cell receptor (beta chain) was identified during a study of OX40 agonist ivuxolimab in advanced cancers. Study as a whole: It was permissible to have had prior anti-PD-1, anti-PD-L1 or anti-CTLA-4 therapy, and around 40% had some.

Sequenced by immunoSEQ multiplex PCR; TCRdb stores in-frame clones only, minus some. Among 70,000 or so clones listed, roughly 89% were seen once. Findings of the study overall: Partial responders receiving 0.1-3.0 mg/kg showed among the lowest clonal expansion. Antigens targeted by the expanded peripheral T cells were not determined.

On this clone: Its antigen is currently unknown.

The CDR3 is made up of 16 amino acids. V lost 0 bases to trimming and J lost 5 bases; unmatched junction nucleotides: 8. Germline CDR1 SGHRS, CDR2 YFSETQ. Specimen: CD4+ or CD8+ T cells sorted from blood, collected in a trial of the OX40 agonist ivuxolimab. The clonotype comes from an adult with an advanced solid tumor such as melanoma, head and neck, liver or kidney cancer. The chain combines TRBV5-1 with TRBJ2-5, with TRBD2 matching 9 bases. In nucleotides, the CDR3 is TGCGCCAGCAGCTTGGTCGGGCGGGAGGGCCGGGAGACCCAGTACTTC. Its translation: CASSLVGREGRETQYF.